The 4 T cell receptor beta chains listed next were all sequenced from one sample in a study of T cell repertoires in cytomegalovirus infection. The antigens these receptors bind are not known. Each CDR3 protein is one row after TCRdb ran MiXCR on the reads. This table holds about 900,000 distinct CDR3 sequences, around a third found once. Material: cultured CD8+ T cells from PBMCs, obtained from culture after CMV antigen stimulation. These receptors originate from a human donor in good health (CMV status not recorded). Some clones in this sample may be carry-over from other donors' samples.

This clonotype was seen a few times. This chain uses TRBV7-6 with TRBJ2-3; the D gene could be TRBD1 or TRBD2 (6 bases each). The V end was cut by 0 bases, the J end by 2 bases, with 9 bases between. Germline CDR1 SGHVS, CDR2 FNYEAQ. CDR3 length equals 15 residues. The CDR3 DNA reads TGTGCCAGCAGCTTAGCCCCGGGGGCCACAGATACGCAGTATTTT. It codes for CASSLAPGATDTQYF.

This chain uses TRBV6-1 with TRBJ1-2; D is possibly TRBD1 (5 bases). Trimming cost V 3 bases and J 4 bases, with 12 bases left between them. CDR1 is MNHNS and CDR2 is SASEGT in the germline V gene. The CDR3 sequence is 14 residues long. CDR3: CASSERGLIYGYTF. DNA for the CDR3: TGTGCCAGCAGTGAGAGGGGCCTCATCTATGGCTACACCTTC.

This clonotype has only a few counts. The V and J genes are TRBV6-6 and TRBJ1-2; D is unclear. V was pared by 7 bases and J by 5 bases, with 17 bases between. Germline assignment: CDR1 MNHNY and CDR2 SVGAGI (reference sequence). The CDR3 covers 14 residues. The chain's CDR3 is CASTLRVEEYGYTF. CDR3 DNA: TGTGCCAGCACCCTTCGGGTTGAGGAGTATGGCTACACCTTC.

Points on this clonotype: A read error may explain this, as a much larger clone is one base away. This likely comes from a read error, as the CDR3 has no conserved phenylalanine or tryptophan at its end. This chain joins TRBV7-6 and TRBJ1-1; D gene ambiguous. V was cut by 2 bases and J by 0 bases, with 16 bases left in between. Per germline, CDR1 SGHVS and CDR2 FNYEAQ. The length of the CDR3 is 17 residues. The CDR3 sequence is CASSLRGLQAMNTEAFL. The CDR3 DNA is TGTGCCAGCAGCTTACGTGGCCTTCAAGCGATGAACACTGAAGCTTTCCTT.